The 21 T cell receptor beta chains listed next were all sequenced from one sample in a study of blood T cell repertoires in COVID-19. Using immunoSEQ multiplex PCR, the repertoire was profiled, and TCRdb retains in-frame clones only, with some absent. The repertoire holds approximately 89,000 clones, with 70% to 90% as singletons. Sequenced sample: peripheral blood. All receptors come from a man between 70 and 80 years old with acute or convalescent COVID-19.

V and J are TRBV27 and TRBJ1-5; tentative D call: TRBD1 (6 bases). Trimming took off 3 bases at V and 7 bases at J, with 16 bases between the two ends. From germline, CDR1 is MNHEY and CDR2 SMNVEV (reference sequence). CDR3 length: 15 amino acids. The CDR3 sequence: CASSLGSGGRQPQHF. The CDR3 region has the DNA TGTGCCAGCAGTTTGGGATCGGGGGGCAGGCAGCCCCAGCATTTT.

The genes are TRBV11-2 and TRBJ1-6, with D tentatively TRBD1 (6 bases). Trimming pared 4 bases from V and 8 bases from J, leaving 15 bases between. The CDR3 extends over 15 amino acids. In germline, CDR1 is SGHAT, CDR2 FQNNGV. The CDR3 DNA follows: TGTGCCAGCAGCTCAGAGGGGGGGCCAGATTCACCCCTCCACTTT. Encoded protein: CASSSEGGPDSPLHF.

This clone was found once. This sequence joins TRBV19 and TRBJ1-1, with 7 nucleotides matching TRBD1. This CDR3 is 16 amino acids long. With 5 bases clipped from V and 1 base from J, the junction kept 10 bases outside the gene matches. Germline-derived CDR1 and CDR2 are LNHDA and SQIVND (reference sequence). CDR3 region: CASSLIPGQTNTEAFF. CDR3 sequence (DNA): TGTGCCAGTAGTTTAATCCCGGGACAGACGAACACTGAAGCTTTCTTT.

The V gene is TRBV28, the J gene TRBJ1-2; D call uncertain. The V end lost 5 bases, the J end lost 2 bases, and 6 bases lay between the germline ends. There are 12 residues in the CDR3. Germline loops: CDR1 MDHEN, CDR2 SYDVKM. Here the CDR3 reads CASSQENYGYTF. CDR3 sequence (DNA): TGTGCCAGCAGTCAGGAAAACTATGGCTACACCTTC.

This chain uses TRBV4-1 with TRBJ2-7, with a possible D match to TRBD1 (5 bases). The CDR3 covers 14 residues. Germline-derived CDR1 and CDR2 are MGHRA and YSYEKL. Trimming took 0 bases from V and 3 from J, leaving 9 bases between them. The CDR3 DNA follows: TGCGCCAGCAGCCAAGAGACAGAGTACTACGAGCAGTACTTC. Its protein is CASSQETEYYEQYF.

Only a few counts were recorded for this clone. This sequence joins TRBV28 and TRBJ2-7, with D unresolved. Germline CDR1 is MDHEN and CDR2 is SYDVKM. This CDR3 region has 13 residues. Trimming removed 5 bases at V and 6 bases at J, with 14 bases between. In DNA, the CDR3 is TGTGCCAGCAGTAAGGCAGGTTTTTTCGAGCAGTACTTC. Its translation: CASSKAGFFEQYF.

The chain recombines TRBV2 with TRBJ1-4, with a possible D match to TRBD1 (5 bases). Deletions cut 1 base from V and 4 bases from J, with 13 bases between. The CDR3 has 16 amino acids. Per germline, CDR1 SNHLY and CDR2 FYNNEI. CDR3 nucleotide sequence: TGTGCCAGCAGTGAAGGAGGGTCCGGGGGTAATGAAAAACTGTTTTTT. This codes for CASSEGGSGGNEKLFF.

The count of this clone is one. The chain recombines TRBV9 with TRBJ2-7, with 7 nucleotides matching TRBD1. Germline loops: CDR1 SGDLS, CDR2 YYNGEE. The CDR3 has 14 amino acids. V shed 0 bases and J 5 bases; nucleotides not matched to a gene: 5. Here the CDR3 reads CASSVETGWDEQYF. CDR3 DNA: TGTGCCAGCAGCGTAGAGACAGGGTGGGACGAGCAGTACTTC. The full variable domain, its missing parts supplied by reference TRBV9 and TRBJ2-7, is DSGVTQTPKHLITATGQRVTLRCSPRSGDLSVYWYQQSLDQGLQFLIQYYNGEERAKGNILERFSAQQFPDLHSELNLSSLELGDSALYFCASSVETGWDEQYFGPGTRLTVT.

This sequence joins TRBV28 and TRBJ2-1, with D perhaps matching TRBD2 (5 bases). V was trimmed by 4 bases and J by 8 bases, leaving 15 bases between them. The germline V gene encodes CDR1 MDHEN and CDR2 SYDVKM. CDR3 length equals 14 residues. Written as DNA, the CDR3 is TGTGCCAGCAGTTCCTGGACCCGGGAAGATGAGCAGTTCTTC. It specifies CASSSWTREDEQFF. The complete variable domain, with remaining parts taken from reference TRBV28 and TRBJ2-1, reads DVKVTQSSRYLVKRTGEKVFLECVQDMDHENMFWYRQDPGLGLRLIYFSYDVKMKEKGDIPEGYSVSREKKERFSLILESASTNQTSMYLCASSSWTREDEQFFGPGTRLTVL.

V usage is TRBV6-1 and J usage is TRBJ1-3; a possible D gene is TRBD1 (5 bases). Looked up from germline, CDR1 is MNHNS and CDR2 is SASEGT. The V end lost 4 bases, the J end lost 0 bases, and 16 bases lay between the germline ends. The CDR3 spans 17 residues. CDR3 nucleotides: TGTGCCAGCAGTGCCCCTTCGGCAGGGATCTCTGGAAACACCATATATTTT. Encoded protein: CASSAPSAGISGNTIYF.

The chain employs TRBV6-5 and TRBJ1-5; 7 nucleotides line up with TRBD1. The trim removed 6 bases at V and 3 bases at J, leaving 5 bases unmatched. The CDR3 spans 14 residues. Per germline, CDR1 MNHEY and CDR2 SVGAGI. CDR3 nucleotides: TGTGCCAGCAGGAGGACAGGTCTCAATCAGCCCCAGCATTTT. Protein product: CASRRTGLNQPQHF.

J is TRBJ1-4 and V is TRBV6-5; D may be TRBD1 (6 bases). The CDR3 totals 12 residues. The germline gives CDR1 MNHEY, CDR2 SVGAGI. The germline V and J ends were trimmed by 10 bases and 8 bases, with 14 bases remaining between them. The CDR3 sequence is CATRTVGEKLFF. CDR3 DNA sequence: TGTGCCACCAGGACAGTTGGGGAAAAACTGTTTTTT.

The chain recombines TRBV28 with TRBJ1-1; the match to TRBD1 covers 7 bases. V shed 10 bases, J shed 6 bases, and the junction held 11 bases outside the gene matches. This CDR3 is 13 amino acids long. Looked up from germline, CDR1 is MDHEN and CDR2 is SYDVKM. The DNA for the CDR3 is TGTGCCACCAGGGGGGGATTTGTCGCTGAAGCTTTCTTT. It yields the protein CATRGGFVAEAFF.

This chain joins TRBV5-4 and TRBJ2-5, with 9 bases lining up with TRBD2. This CDR3 is 15 amino acids long. The V gene end was trimmed by 0 bases and the J gene end by 2 bases; junction bases not matched to a gene: 2. Germline V CDR1 and CDR2: SGHNT, YYREEE (reference sequence). The CDR3 DNA is TGTGCCAGCAGCTTGGGCGGGGGGGATCAAGAGACCCAGTACTTC. This encodes CASSLGGGDQETQYF.

The chain couples TRBV6-5 to TRBJ1-4; 7 positions agree with TRBD1. The V gene end was trimmed by 2 bases and the J gene end by 7 bases; junction bases not matched to a gene: 4. The CDR3 extends over 14 amino acids. Per the germline V gene, CDR1 is MNHEY and CDR2 is SVGAGI. CDR3 bases: TGTGCCAGCAGTTACAGGGGGCTGAGTGAAAAACTGTTTTTT. This gives the protein CASSYRGLSEKLFF.

This clone was seen more than once but under ten times. The V call is TRBV19, the J call TRBJ1-2; D is possibly TRBD1 (5 bases). Germline V lookup: CDR1 LNHDA, CDR2 SQIVND (reference sequence). The CDR3 spans 13 residues. The germline V and J ends were trimmed by 4 bases and 8 bases, with 14 bases remaining between them. The CDR3 here is CASSNQRGDGYTF. CDR3 in DNA: TGTGCCAGTAGTAATCAGCGGGGGGACGGCTACACCTTC.

This sequence joins TRBV7-8 and TRBJ1-2; TRBD1 agrees at 7 bases. V gave up 5 bases and J gave up 8 bases; unmatched junction bases: 14. Looked up from germline, CDR1 is SGHVS and CDR2 is FQNEAQ. The CDR3 covers 15 residues. Here the CDR3 reads CASSRLRGPGGGYTF. The CDR3 DNA is TGTGCCAGCAGCCGTCTGAGGGGGCCCGGAGGGGGCTACACCTTC.

The chain joins TRBV28 to TRBJ2-2; 8 nucleotides agree with TRBD1. The CDR3 has 14 residues. CDR1 is MDHEN, CDR2 SYDVKM, per germline. Unmatched junction bases numbered 7, after V lost 7 bases and J lost 6 bases. The DNA for the CDR3 is TGTGCCAGCAAAAGAACAGGGGGACCCGGGGAGCTGTTTTTT. Protein sequence: CASKRTGGPGELFF. Filled out from reference TRBV28 and TRBJ2-2, the complete variable domain reads DVKVTQSSRYLVKRTGEKVFLECVQDMDHENMFWYRQDPGLGLRLIYFSYDVKMKEKGDIPEGYSVSREKKERFSLILESASTNQTSMYLCASKRTGGPGELFFGEGSRLTVL.

The CDR3 here is CASSSDRSGGNTGELFF. DNA of the CDR3: TGTGCCAGCAGTTCAGACCGTAGCGGGGGGAACACCGGGGAGCTGTTTTTT. V usage is TRBV28 and J usage is TRBJ2-2, with TRBD2 identical over 9 bases. Trimming cost V 4 bases and J 1 base; bases outside gene matches: 7. This CDR3 spans 17 amino acids. Germline V gene lookup returns CDR1 MDHEN and CDR2 SYDVKM.

This clone was picked up one time. The chain recombines TRBV5-1 with TRBJ2-1; the D gene is possibly TRBD2 (6 bases). This CDR3 region has 13 residues. Trimming stripped 4 bases from V and 4 bases from J, with 9 bases between. Germline V gene data show CDR1 as SGHRS and CDR2 as YFSETQ. The CDR3: CASSGGSYNEQFF. The CDR3 bases are TGCGCCAGCAGCGGGGGGAGTTACAATGAGCAGTTCTTC.

This chain connects TRBV5-6 to TRBJ2-4; D may be TRBD2 (5 bases). V lost 4 bases to trimming and J lost 7 bases, with 21 bases between them. CDR3 length: 16 amino acids. Per the germline V gene, CDR1 is SGHDT and CDR2 is YYEEEE. The CDR3 nucleotides are TGTGCCAGCAGCATATGGACCCAAAACAGCGGCAACATTCAGTACTTC. Amino acid sequence: CASSIWTQNSGNIQYF.